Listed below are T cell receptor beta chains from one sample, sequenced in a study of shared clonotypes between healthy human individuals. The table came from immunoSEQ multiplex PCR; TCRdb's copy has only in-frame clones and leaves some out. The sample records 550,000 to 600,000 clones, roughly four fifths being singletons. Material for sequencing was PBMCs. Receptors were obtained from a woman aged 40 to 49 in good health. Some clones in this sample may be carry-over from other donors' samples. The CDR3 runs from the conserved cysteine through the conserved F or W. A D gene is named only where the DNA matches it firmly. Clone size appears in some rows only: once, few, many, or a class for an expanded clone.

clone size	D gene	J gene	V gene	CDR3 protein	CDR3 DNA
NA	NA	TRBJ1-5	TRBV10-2	CASSGRPLNQPQHF	TGCGCCAGCAGTGGACGGCCACTCAATCAGCCCCAGCATTTT
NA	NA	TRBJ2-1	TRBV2	CASRQMADEQFF	TGTGCCAGCAGGCAGATGGCCGATGAGCAGTTCTTC
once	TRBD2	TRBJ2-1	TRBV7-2	CASSLATSGNTEQFF	TGTGCCAGCAGCTTAGCAACTAGCGGGAACACTGAGCAGTTCTTC
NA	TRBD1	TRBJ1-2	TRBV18	CASSPRETGSYGYTF	TGTGCCAGCTCACCACGAGAGACAGGGTCATATGGCTACACCTTC
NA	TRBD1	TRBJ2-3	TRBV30	CAWSRDRWTTDTQYF	TGTGCCTGGAGTCGGGACAGGTGGACGACAGATACGCAGTATTTT
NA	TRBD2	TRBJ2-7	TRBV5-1	CASSSGLALSEQYF	TGCGCCAGCAGCTCGGGACTAGCGTTAAGCGAGCAGTACTTC
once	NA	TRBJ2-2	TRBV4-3	CASSQPNGASGELFF	TGCGCCAGCAGCCAACCAAACGGAGCATCCGGGGAGCTGTTTTTT
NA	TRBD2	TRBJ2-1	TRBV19	CASSARAGDHNEQFF	TGTGCCAGTAGTGCTCGAGCGGGAGATCACAATGAGCAGTTCTTC
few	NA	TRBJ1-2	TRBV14	CASSPSGRNYGYTF	TGTGCCAGCAGCCCCAGCGGCAGAAACTATGGCTACACCTTC
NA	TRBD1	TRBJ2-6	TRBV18	CASSPRGQGAGANVLTF	TGTGCCAGCTCACCACGGGGACAGGGAGCTGGGGCCAACGTCCTGACTTTC
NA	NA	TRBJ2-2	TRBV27	CASSIYMDSGELFF	TGTGCCAGCAGCATTTATATGGATAGCGGGGAGCTGTTTTTT
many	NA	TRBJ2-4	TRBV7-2	CASSLGMAKNIQYF	TGTGCCAGCAGCTTAGGGATGGCCAAAAACATTCAGTACTTC
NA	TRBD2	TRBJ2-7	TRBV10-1	CASSEGPAGAAYEQYF	TGCGCCAGCAGTGAGGGACCGGCGGGAGCAGCCTACGAGCAGTACTTC
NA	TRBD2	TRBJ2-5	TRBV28	CASSSTSGIGGETQYF	TGTGCCAGCAGTTCGACTAGCGGGATAGGGGGAGAGACCCAGTACTTC
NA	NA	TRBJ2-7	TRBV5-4	CASSLSRAAEAYEQYF	TGTGCCAGCAGCTTGTCGCGTGCGGCCGAAGCCTACGAGCAGTACTTC
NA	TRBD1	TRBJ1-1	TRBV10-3	CAISRDSSTEAFF	TGTGCCATTTCCCGGGACAGTTCCACTGAAGCTTTCTTT
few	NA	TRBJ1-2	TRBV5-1	CASSLDTGPNYGYTF	TGCGCCAGCAGCTTGGATACGGGCCCCAACTATGGCTACACCTTC
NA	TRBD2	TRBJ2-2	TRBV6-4	CASSSLAGASGELFF	TGTGCCAGCAGCTCACTAGCGGGAGCCTCCGGGGAGCTGTTTTTT
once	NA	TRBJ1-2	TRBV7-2	CASSPGVWYGYTF	TGTGCCAGCAGCCCAGGGGTTTGGTATGGCTACACCTTC
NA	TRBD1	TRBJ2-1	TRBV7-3	CASSLSGQVEQFF	TGTGCCAGCAGCTTATCCGGACAGGTTGAGCAGTTCTTC
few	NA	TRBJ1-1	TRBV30	CAWRSGATEAFF	TGTGCCTGGAGATCAGGAGCAACTGAAGCTTTCTTT
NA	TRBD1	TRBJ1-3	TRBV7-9	CASQLGQGANTIYF	TGTGCCAGCCAACTCGGACAGGGGGCCAACACCATATATTTT
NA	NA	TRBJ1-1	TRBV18	CASSPIREGTEAFF	TGTGCCAGCTCACCAATCAGGGAAGGGACTGAAGCTTTCTTT
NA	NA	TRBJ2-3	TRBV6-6	CASSPQDTQYF	TGTGCCAGCAGCCCTCAGGATACGCAGTATTTT
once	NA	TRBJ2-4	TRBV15	CATSRNRLVGDIQYF	TGTGCCACCAGCAGGAACCGACTAGTAGGAGACATTCAGTACTTC
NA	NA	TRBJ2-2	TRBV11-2	CASSSGATNTGELFF	TGTGCCAGCAGCTCGGGCGCTACGAACACCGGGGAGCTGTTTTTT
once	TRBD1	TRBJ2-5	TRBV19	CASQPGQGVTQYF	TGTGCCAGTCAACCGGGACAGGGGGTAACCCAGTACTTC
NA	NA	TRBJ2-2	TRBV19	CASSPQGYRNTGELFF	TGTGCCAGTAGTCCCCAGGGTTACCGAAACACCGGGGAGCTGTTTTTT
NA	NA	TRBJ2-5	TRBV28	CASSLPPIAEETQYF	TGTGCCAGCAGTTTACCCCCTATAGCGGAAGAGACCCAGTACTTC
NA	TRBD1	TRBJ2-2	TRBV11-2	CASSLSPGTVTNTGELFF	TGTGCCAGCAGCCTAAGTCCCGGGACAGTTACTAACACCGGGGAGCTGTTTTTT
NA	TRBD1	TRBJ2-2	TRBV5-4	CASSQTQGDTGELFF	TGTGCCAGCAGCCAAACACAGGGGGACACCGGGGAGCTGTTTTTT